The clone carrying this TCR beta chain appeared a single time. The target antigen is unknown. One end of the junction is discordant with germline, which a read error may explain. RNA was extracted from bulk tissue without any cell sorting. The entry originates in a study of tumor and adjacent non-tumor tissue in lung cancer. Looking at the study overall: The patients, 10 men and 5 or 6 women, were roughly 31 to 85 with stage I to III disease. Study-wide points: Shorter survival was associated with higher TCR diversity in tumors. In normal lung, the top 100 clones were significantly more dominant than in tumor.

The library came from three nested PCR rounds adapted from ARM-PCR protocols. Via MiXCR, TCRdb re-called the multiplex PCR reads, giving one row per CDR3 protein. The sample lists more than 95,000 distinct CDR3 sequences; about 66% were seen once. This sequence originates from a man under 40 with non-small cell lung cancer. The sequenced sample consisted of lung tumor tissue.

The CDR3 region is CASSITGGVLGGYTF. As DNA, the CDR3 is TGTGCGAGCAGCATAACCGGCGGTGTCCTGGGTGGCTACACCTTC. This chain uses TRBV7-3 with TRBJ1-2; D gene unclear. This CDR3 is built from 15 residues. Looked up from germline, CDR1 is SGHTA and CDR2 is FQGTGA.